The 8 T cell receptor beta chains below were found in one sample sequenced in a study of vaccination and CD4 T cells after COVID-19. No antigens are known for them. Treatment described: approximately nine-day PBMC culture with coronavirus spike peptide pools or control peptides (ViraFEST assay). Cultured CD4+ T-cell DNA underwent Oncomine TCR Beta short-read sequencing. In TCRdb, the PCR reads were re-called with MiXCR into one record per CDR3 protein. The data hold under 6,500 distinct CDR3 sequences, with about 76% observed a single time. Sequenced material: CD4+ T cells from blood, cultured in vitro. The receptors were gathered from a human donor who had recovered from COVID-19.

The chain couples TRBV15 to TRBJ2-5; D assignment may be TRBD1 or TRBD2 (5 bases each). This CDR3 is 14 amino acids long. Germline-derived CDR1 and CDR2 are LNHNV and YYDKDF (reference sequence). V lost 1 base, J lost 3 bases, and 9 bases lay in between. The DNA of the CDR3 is TGTGCCACCAGCAGAGCCGGGACCAAAGAGACCCAGTACTTC. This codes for CATSRAGTKETQYF.

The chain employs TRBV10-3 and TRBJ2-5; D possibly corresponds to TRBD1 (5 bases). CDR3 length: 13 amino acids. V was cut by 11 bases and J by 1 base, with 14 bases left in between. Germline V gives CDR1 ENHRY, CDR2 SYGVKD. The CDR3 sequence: CALQAGLQETQYF. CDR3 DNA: TGTGCCTTGCAGGCAGGGCTCCAAGAGACCCAGTACTTC.

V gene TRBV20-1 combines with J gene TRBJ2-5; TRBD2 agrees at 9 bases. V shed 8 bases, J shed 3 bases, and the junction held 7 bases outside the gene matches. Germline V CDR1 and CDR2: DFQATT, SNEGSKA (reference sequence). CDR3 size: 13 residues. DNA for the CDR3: TGCAGTTTTAGCGGGAGTACCAAAGAGACCCAGTACTTC. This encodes CSFSGSTKETQYF.

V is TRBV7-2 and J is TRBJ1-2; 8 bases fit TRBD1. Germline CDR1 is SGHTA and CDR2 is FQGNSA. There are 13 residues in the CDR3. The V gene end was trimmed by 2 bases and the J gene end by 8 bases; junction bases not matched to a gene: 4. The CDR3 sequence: CASSLQGAEGYTF. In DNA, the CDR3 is TGTGCCAGCAGCTTACAGGGGGCTGAGGGCTACACCTTC.

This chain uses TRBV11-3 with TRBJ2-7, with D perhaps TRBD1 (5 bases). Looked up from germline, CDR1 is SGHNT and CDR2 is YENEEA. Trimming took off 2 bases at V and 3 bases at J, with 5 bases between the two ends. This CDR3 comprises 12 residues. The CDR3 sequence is CASSLQGYEQYF. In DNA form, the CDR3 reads TGTGCCAGCAGCTTACAGGGCTACGAGCAGTACTTC.

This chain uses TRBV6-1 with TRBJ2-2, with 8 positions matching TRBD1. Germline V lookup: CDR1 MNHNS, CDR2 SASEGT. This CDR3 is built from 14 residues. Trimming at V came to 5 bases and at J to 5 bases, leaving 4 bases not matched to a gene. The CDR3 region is CASSSDRGTGELFF. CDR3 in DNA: TGTGCCAGCAGTAGCGACAGGGGAACCGGGGAGCTGTTTTTT.

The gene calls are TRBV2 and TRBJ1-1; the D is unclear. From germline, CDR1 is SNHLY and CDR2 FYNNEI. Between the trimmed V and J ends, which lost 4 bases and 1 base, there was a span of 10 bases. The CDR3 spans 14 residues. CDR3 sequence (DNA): TGTGCCAGCAGTGTGCCCTTGGGGAACACTGAAGCTTTCTTT. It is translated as CASSVPLGNTEAFF.

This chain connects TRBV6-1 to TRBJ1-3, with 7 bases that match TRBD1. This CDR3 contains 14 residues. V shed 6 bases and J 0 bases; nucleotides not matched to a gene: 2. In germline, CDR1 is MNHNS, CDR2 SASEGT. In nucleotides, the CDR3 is TGTGCCAGCAGCGGACAGGTCTCTGGAAACACCATATATTTT. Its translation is CASSGQVSGNTIYF.